This T cell receptor (beta chain) was obtained from a study of shared clonotypes between healthy human individuals. On the study more broadly: A donor's plate count was three for CD4 naive and three for CD4 memory; CD8 naive had two and CD8 memory one.

The donors, healthy adults who were HIV-negative, had experienced no recent acute infections or vaccinations. The CDR3 has 13 amino acids. The V end was cut by 4 bases, the J end by 0 bases, with 9 bases between. Germline CDR1 and CDR2: GTSNPN and SVGIG (reference sequence). Sequencing used immunoSEQ multiplex PCR; TCRdb keeps in-frame clones, though not all of them. Found here are roughly 1 million clones, about 76% of them singletons; the top ten hold 1.4%. This chain joins TRBV30 and TRBJ1-1; D gene ambiguous. The sequence was collected from a man aged 18 to 29 in good health. The sequenced material came from memory CD4+ T cells sorted from blood. The subset is: CD45RA-negative fraction. In DNA, the CDR3 is TGTGCCTGGACGAGGATGTTGAACACTGAAGCTTTCTTT. This codes for CAWTRMLNTEAFF.